This T cell receptor (beta chain) was identified during a study of T-cell memory formation after mild COVID-19. Germline-derived CDR1 and CDR2 are SGHTA and FQGNSA. This CDR3 spans 16 amino acids. Unmatched junction bases numbered 8, after V lost 3 bases and J lost 5 bases. Findings and caveats of the study: Second-wave clones reaching peak frequency on day 37 lacked confirmed SARS-CoV-2 specificity.

A note on this clonotype: Its antigen remains unidentified.

Via MiXCR, TCRdb re-called the 5' RACE reads, giving one row per CDR3 protein. The table lists approximately 240,000 distinct CDR3 sequences, about 15% of them singletons. The TCR was taken from a man aged 18 to 30 who had mild COVID-19 (a few samples of this study predate the infection). Cell type and time point are not known. The genes are TRBV7-2 and TRBJ2-7, with 12 bases fitting TRBD1. The sample consisted of PBMCs or a T cell subset sorted from them (not recorded which). DNA of the CDR3: TGTGCCAGCAGCTTTCGATCGGGGACAGGGGGCGACGAGCAGTACTTC. Its protein is CASSFRSGTGGDEQYF. The full variable domain, in which reference TRBV7-2 and TRBJ2-7 provide the parts outside the CDR3, is GAGVSQSPSNKVTEKGKDVELRCDPISGHTALYWYRQSLGQGLEFLIYFQGNSAPDKSGLPSDRFSAERTGGSVSTLTIQRTQQEDSAVYLCASSFRSGTGGDEQYFGPGTRLTVT.